Sequencing of this TCR beta chain was carried out in a study of T cell changes during pregnancy in multiple sclerosis. In germline, CDR1 is LGHNA, CDR2 YSLEER. The CDR3 extends over 13 amino acids. The V end was cut by 2 bases, the J end by 6 bases, with 9 bases between. The method was immunoSEQ multiplex PCR; TCRdb's version includes in-frame clones alone and lacks a portion of them. Here the sample spans about 70,000 clones, about 94% being singletons. V gene TRBV4-3 combines with J gene TRBJ2-3; no definite D call. Sample: peripheral blood, taken in the third trimester of pregnancy. This clonotype was obtained from a female donor with multiple sclerosis, enrolled in a pregnancy study. In nucleotides, the CDR3 is TGCGCCAGCAGCCAACGGGTACTGGATACGCAGTATTTT. The encoded protein is CASSQRVLDTQYF.